The rows below give T cell receptor beta chains drawn from one sample of a study of cytomegalovirus exposure and HLA in healthy donors. Sequencing was performed with immunoSEQ multiplex PCR; in TCRdb, only in-frame clones are kept and a portion is missing. This sample has about 170,000 clones, with roughly 70% found just once. What was sequenced was PBMCs. The receptors here all came from a man in his forties in good health and CMV-seropositive. Both conserved end residues are part of each CDR3. The D gene is left open where the match is weak. Clone size is stated in some rows and not others, as once, few, many or a class when expanded.

D: TRBD1; V: TRBV7-6; size: NA; J: TRBJ2-7; DNA: TGTGCCAGCAGCTTAGATCCACAGGGGTACGAGCAGTACTTC; CDR3: CASSLDPQGYEQYF
D: NA; V: TRBV5-1; size: NA; J: TRBJ2-3; DNA: TGCGCCAGCAGCCCCACGAACCGGGGGAGCACAGATACGCAGTATTTT; CDR3: CASSPTNRGSTDTQYF
D: TRBD1; V: TRBV6-5; size: NA; J: TRBJ2-7; DNA: TGTGCCAGCAGGCGCACAGGGGCCCCATACGAGCAGTACTTC; CDR3: CASRRTGAPYEQYF
D: TRBD1; V: TRBV2; size: NA; J: TRBJ1-1; DNA: TGTGCCAGCAGCGGGACAGGGGAAGCCCCTCGTTTT; CDR3: CASSGTGEAPRF
D: TRBD2; V: TRBV7-6; size: few; J: TRBJ2-2; DNA: TGTGCCAGCGGGCGGGGGGTAACCGGGGAGCTGTTTTTT; CDR3: CASGRGVTGELFF
D: TRBD1; V: TRBV19; size: NA; J: TRBJ1-2; DNA: TGTGCCAGTAGTATGACATACAGGGGGCGAGGTTCAGGCTACACCTTC; CDR3: CASSMTYRGRGSGYTF
D: TRBD1; V: TRBV4-3; size: NA; J: TRBJ1-2; DNA: TGCGCCAGCAGCACAGCGGACAGGGGCACGACTAACTATGGCTACACCTTC; CDR3: CASSTADRGTTNYGYTF
D: NA; V: TRBV7-2; size: NA; J: TRBJ1-1; DNA: TGTGCCAGCAGCTTAGATTCGTCAGGCGGGGTGGGGAACACTGAAGCTTTCTTT; CDR3: CASSLDSSGGVGNTEAFF
D: TRBD1; V: TRBV2; size: NA; J: TRBJ2-7; DNA: TGTGCCAGGAATGACAGGGGCCTCTCCTACGAGCAGTACTTC; CDR3: CARNDRGLSYEQYF
D: TRBD1; V: TRBV27; size: NA; J: TRBJ2-5; DNA: TGTGCCAGCAGTCCGGACAGGTTGTACCAAGAGACCCAGTACTTC; CDR3: CASSPDRLYQETQYF
D: TRBD2; V: TRBV11-3; size: once; J: TRBJ2-7; DNA: TGTGCCAGCAGCTTAGATCGGGGGGGTCAGCAGTACTTC; CDR3: CASSLDRGGQQYF
D: TRBD1; V: TRBV7-9; size: NA; J: TRBJ2-6; DNA: TGTGCCAGCAGCTTTAGGGACAGGAAATCTGGGGCCAACATCCTGACTTTC; CDR3: CASSFRDRKSGANILTF
D: NA; V: TRBV7-2; size: few; J: TRBJ1-2; DNA: TGTGCCAGCAGCCGCCAGGATTCTAACTATGGCTACACCTTC; CDR3: CASSRQDSNYGYTF
D: NA; V: TRBV7-3; size: NA; J: TRBJ1-2; DNA: TGTGCCAGCAGCTTACCACGGGGGTTCGGCTACACCTTC; CDR3: CASSLPRGFGYTF
D: TRBD1; V: TRBV5-5; size: NA; J: TRBJ2-1; DNA: TGTGCCAGCAGCTTGGATGCGGACAGGCAATACAATGAGCAGTTCTTC; CDR3: CASSLDADRQYNEQFF
D: NA; V: TRBV11-3; size: NA; J: TRBJ1-1; DNA: TGTGCCAGCAGCTTTCGAGGAACTGAAGCTTTCTTT; CDR3: CASSFRGTEAFF
D: NA; V: TRBV7-9; size: few; J: TRBJ1-4; DNA: TGTGCCAGCAGCCAAGGGGATAAAAATGAAAAACTGTTTTTT; CDR3: CASSQGDKNEKLFF
D: NA; V: TRBV2; size: NA; J: TRBJ2-7; DNA: TGTGCCAGCAGTGAATTAATGCACAGCTCCTACGAGCAGTACTTC; CDR3: CASSELMHSSYEQYF
D: TRBD1; V: TRBV7-9; size: NA; J: TRBJ2-7; DNA: TGTGCCAGCAGCTTAGGGACAGGGCGCCACGAGCAGTACTTC; CDR3: CASSLGTGRHEQYF
D: NA; V: TRBV23-1; size: NA; J: TRBJ1-3; DNA: TGCGCCAGCAGTCGGGCAGGGCCGAACTCTGGAAACACCATATATTTT; CDR3: CASSRAGPNSGNTIYF